The 31 T cell receptor beta chains listed next were all sequenced from one sample in a study of preoperative IRX-2 immunotherapy in early breast cancer. Treatment of the sample: preoperative locoregional IRX-2 cytokine immunotherapy. Assay: immunoSEQ multiplex PCR; the TCRdb copy retains only in-frame clones and omits some. The sample contains about 29,000 clones, 85% to 90% of which appear only once. Sampling was conducted from a patient treated with IRX-2 immunotherapy. These receptors originate from a human donor with breast cancer.

The chain couples TRBV5-1 to TRBJ2-3, with D maybe TRBD2 (6 bases). With 3 bases removed from V and 2 bases from J, the gap between germline ends came to 16 bases. The CDR3 runs 16 residues. Germline CDR1 is SGHRS and CDR2 is YFSETQ. CDR3 protein: CASSWGVKTNTDTQYF. CDR3 coding DNA: TGCGCCAGCAGCTGGGGGGTAAAAACAAACACAGATACGCAGTATTTT.

The chain employs TRBV7-9 and TRBJ1-1; a weak D match, TRBD1 (6 bases). The length of the CDR3 is 15 residues. Germline assignment: CDR1 SEHNR and CDR2 FQNEAQ (reference sequence). The ends were cut back, 4 bases at V and 1 base at J, with 13 bases in the middle. This chain's CDR3 is CASSSPDRTNTEAFF. CDR3 nucleotide sequence: TGTGCCAGCAGCTCGCCCGACAGGACGAACACTGAAGCTTTCTTT.

The genes are TRBV28 and TRBJ1-1; D is undetermined. This CDR3 comprises 13 residues. V shed 7 bases and J shed 1 base, with 10 bases lying between them. The V gene's germline CDR1 is MDHEN and CDR2 SYDVKM. CDR3 DNA: TGTGCCAGCATTCCCGGGCGGAACACTGAAGCTTTCTTT. Its protein is CASIPGRNTEAFF.

This chain links TRBV5-1 with TRBJ2-3, with TRBD2 identical over 9 bases. This CDR3 is 14 amino acids long. J lost 1 base, V lost 3 bases, and 0 bases had no gene match. Per the germline V gene, CDR1 is SGHRS and CDR2 is YFSETQ. The DNA for the CDR3 is TGCGCCAGCAGCTGGACTAGCGGCACAGATACGCAGTATTTT. This codes for CASSWTSGTDTQYF.

The table lists this clone with a few counts. This chain uses TRBV5-1 with TRBJ2-2; D is unclear. The CDR3 consists of 15 residues. Trimming took 4 bases from V and 1 from J, leaving 11 bases between them. Per germline, CDR1 SGHRS and CDR2 YFSETQ. CDR3 amino acids: CASSQTPMNTGELFF. DNA of the CDR3: TGCGCCAGCAGCCAAACGCCTATGAACACCGGGGAGCTGTTTTTT.

This chain uses TRBV6-4 with TRBJ2-7; 7 bases line up with TRBD1. Germline V gene data show CDR1 as MRHNA and CDR2 as SNTAGT. Trimming took 6 bases from V and 3 from J; bases not matched to a gene: 14. This CDR3 has 16 amino acids. The CDR3 bases are TGTGCCAGCAGAAACGGACAAAGACAGGGTCTCTACGAGCAGTACTTC. Translating it yields CASRNGQRQGLYEQYF.

V usage is TRBV6-5 and J usage is TRBJ1-2; TRBD1 agrees at 7 bases. The CDR3 is made up of 13 amino acids. V lost 6 bases to trimming and J lost 0 bases; unmatched junction nucleotides: 1. Germline V lookup: CDR1 MNHEY, CDR2 SVGAGI. In DNA, the CDR3 is TGTGCCAGCAGAGGGACAGCTAACTATGGCTACACCTTC. Protein sequence: CASRGTANYGYTF.

This sequence joins TRBV10-3 and TRBJ2-7, with 10 positions matching TRBD1. The CDR3 is 15 residues long. Germline-derived CDR1 and CDR2 are ENHRY and SYGVKD. The trim removed 3 bases at V and 4 bases at J, leaving 6 bases unmatched. The DNA of the CDR3 is TGTGCCATCAGTGACACGACAGGGGGCGCGTACGAGCAGTACTTC. Translation gives CAISDTTGGAYEQYF.

This chain uses TRBV5-1 with TRBJ2-5, with 7 bases fitting TRBD1. Germline V gene sequence: CDR1 SGHRS, CDR2 YFSETQ. V was pared by 2 bases and J by 5 bases, with 3 bases of the junction left unmatched. The CDR3 length is 13 residues. In DNA form, the CDR3 reads TGCGCCAGCAGCTTAGACAGGGTGGAGACCCAGTACTTC. It codes for CASSLDRVETQYF.

This clone was observed a handful of times. The genes are TRBV21-1 and TRBJ1-5; the D call of TRBD1 is as the table states it, not checked on the DNA. TRBV21-1 is deemed a pseudogene. This CDR3 has 17 amino acids. DNA for the CDR3: TGTGCCAGCAGCAAAGCGCAGGGAAAATGGAGCAATCAGCCCCAGCATTTT. This encodes CASSKAQGKWSNQPQHF.

This clone was detected only once. This sequence joins TRBV18 and TRBJ2-3; tentatively, D is TRBD2 (5 bases). Germline-derived CDR1 and CDR2 are KGHSH and LQKENI. V was cut by 6 bases and J by 5 bases, with 15 bases left in between. The CDR3 runs 14 residues. The CDR3 DNA follows: TGTGCCAGCTCTCCCGGGATAGTACTAGATACGCAGTATTTT. This encodes CASSPGIVLDTQYF.

The chain joins TRBV27 to TRBJ2-7; D uncertain. This CDR3 spans 13 amino acids. Trimming took 8 bases from V and 1 from J, leaving 12 bases between them. Germline V gives CDR1 MNHEY, CDR2 SMNVEV (reference sequence). In DNA, the CDR3 is TGTGCCAGCGCGTGGCAGGCTTCCTACGAGCAGTACTTC. Its protein is CASAWQASYEQYF.

The CDR3 bases are TGTGCCAGCAGCCCCCGACTAGCGGGAGAGGCGAATACGCAGTATTTT. This gives the protein CASSPRLAGEANTQYF. The chain carries TRBV27 and TRBJ2-3, with 12 bases aligning to TRBD2. The CDR3 has 16 residues. The junction had 11 bases not matched to a gene; V was cut back by 6 bases and J by 7 bases. In germline, CDR1 is MNHEY, CDR2 SMNVEV (reference sequence).

This CDR3 reads CATHGDSDSSTTGNTIYF. The CDR3 DNA follows: TGTGCCACCCACGGGGATTCAGACAGTTCTACTACCGGAAACACCATATATTTT. The chain joins TRBV5-4 to TRBJ1-3, with D maybe TRBD1 (5 bases). V lost 9 bases to trimming and J lost 4 bases, with 29 bases between them. Germline V lookup: CDR1 SGHNT, CDR2 YYREEE (reference sequence). This CDR3 is 18 amino acids long.

The chain employs TRBV28 and TRBJ1-3; D perhaps matches TRBD1 (5 bases). CDR1 is MDHEN, CDR2 SYDVKM, per germline. The V end was cut by 3 bases, the J end by 1 base, with 10 bases between. The CDR3 loop spans 15 amino acids. The CDR3 nucleotides read TGTGCCAGCAGTTTTTATGGGGGTTCTGGAAACACCATATATTTT. Translation gives CASSFYGGSGNTIYF.

V and J are TRBV6-5 and TRBJ1-1, with 8 bases aligning to TRBD1. V trimming: 5 bases; J trimming: 0 bases; junction bases outside the gene matches: 5. Germline loops: CDR1 MNHEY, CDR2 SVGAGI. The CDR3 spans 15 residues. CDR3 in DNA: TGTGCCAGCAGTCGACAGGGGAACATGAACACTGAAGCTTTCTTT. This translates into CASSRQGNMNTEAFF.

The V call is TRBV6-5, the J call TRBJ2-5; 7 bases align to TRBD2. The CDR3 sequence is 11 residues long. Trimming at V came to 2 bases and at J to 14 bases, leaving 5 bases not matched to a gene. Germline values: CDR1 MNHEY, CDR2 SVGAGI. The CDR3 here is CASSYGGRGYF. CDR3 coding DNA: TGTGCCAGCAGTTACGGCGGGAGAGGTTACTTC.

This clone occurred once. The chain recombines TRBV6-1 with TRBJ2-5; D possibly uses TRBD1 or TRBD2 (5 bases each). V gave up 6 bases and J gave up 5 bases, with 16 bases separating them. The CDR3 runs to 14 residues. The germline V gene encodes CDR1 MNHNS and CDR2 SASEGT. The CDR3 sequence is CASRQMGERETQYF. The CDR3 region has the DNA TGTGCCAGCAGGCAGATGGGGGAGCGGGAGACCCAGTACTTC.

This chain joins TRBV19 and TRBJ1-6; no definite D call. V lost 3 bases to trimming and J lost 7 bases, with 7 bases between them. The CDR3 consists of 13 residues. Germline V CDR1 and CDR2: LNHDA, SQIVND (reference sequence). DNA for the CDR3: TGTGCCAGTAGTATTATCGGGAATTCACCCCTCCACTTT. This gives the protein CASSIIGNSPLHF.

The chain links TRBV28 to TRBJ2-5; tentatively, D is TRBD2 (6 bases). Germline CDR1 is MDHEN and CDR2 is SYDVKM. There are 15 residues in the CDR3. V shed 5 bases and J shed 3 bases, with 16 bases lying between them. This CDR3 reads CASSASGTGEETQYF. The CDR3 nucleotides are TGTGCCAGCAGTGCGTCGGGGACTGGGGAAGAGACCCAGTACTTC.

This chain joins TRBV30 and TRBJ1-1, with D perhaps matching TRBD1 (6 bases). Germline V gene sequence: CDR1 GTSNPN, CDR2 SVGIG (reference sequence). The CDR3 loop spans 16 amino acids. V was trimmed by 3 bases and J by 1 base, leaving 18 bases between them. Here the CDR3 reads CAWSPVGQWKNTEAFF. The CDR3 nucleotides are TGTGCCTGGAGCCCGGTTGGACAGTGGAAGAACACTGAAGCTTTCTTT.

The rearrangement links TRBV10-3 to TRBJ2-7; 8 nucleotides align to TRBD2. CDR3 length: 14 residues. Per germline, CDR1 ENHRY and CDR2 SYGVKD. V was pared by 3 bases and J by 6 bases, with 7 bases of the junction left unmatched. DNA for the CDR3: TGTGCCATCAGTGAAGTGGCGGGGGGCTGCGAGCAGTACTTC. It translates to CAISEVAGGCEQYF.

This clone was observed a single time. Other nucleotide sequences in the sample specify the same CDR3. The chain recombines TRBV19 with TRBJ2-5; D may correspond to TRBD1 or TRBD2 (6 bases each). CDR3 length equals 14 residues. The V end lost 9 bases, the J end lost 5 bases, and 19 bases lay between the germline ends. Germline CDR1 LNHDA, CDR2 SQIVND (reference sequence). This chain's CDR3 is CASRRTGGRETQYF. In nucleotides, the CDR3 is TGTGCCAGCCGCCGTACCGGGGGCAGGGAGACCCAGTACTTC. Combining the CDR3 with reference TRBV19 and TRBJ2-5 gives the whole variable domain DGGITQSPKYLFRKEGQNVTLSCEQNLNHDAMYWYRQDPGQGLRLIYYSQIVNDFQKGDIAEGYSVSREKKESFPLTVTSAQKNPTAFYLCASRRTGGRETQYFGPGTRLLVL.

The table lists this clone with a few counts. J is TRBJ2-7 and V is TRBV5-4; 10 positions agree with TRBD1. The junction had 6 bases not matched to a gene; V was cut back by 4 bases and J by 2 bases. There are 15 residues in the CDR3. The germline V gene has CDR1 SGHNT and CDR2 YYREEE (reference sequence). CDR3: CASSASGTGAYEQYF. The CDR3 DNA reads as TGTGCCAGCAGCGCCTCCGGGACAGGGGCCTACGAGCAGTACTTC.

The J gene is TRBJ1-2, the V gene TRBV4-1; no clear D. Germline-derived CDR1 and CDR2 are MGHRA and YSYEKL. The CDR3 has 12 residues. With 3 bases removed from V and 8 bases from J, the gap between germline ends came to 10 bases. The chain's CDR3 is CASSQGGWGYTF. CDR3 DNA sequence: TGCGCCAGCAGCCAGGGTGGATGGGGCTACACCTTC.

J is TRBJ1-5 and V is TRBV11-1; 10 bases are a match to TRBD1. After removal of 4 bases from V and 3 bases from J, the junction contained 3 bases not matched to a gene. Germline V gives CDR1 SGHAT, CDR2 FQDESV (reference sequence). This CDR3 is 15 amino acids long. CDR3 residues: CASSSGTGANQPQHF. CDR3 nucleotides: TGTGCCAGCAGCTCCGGGACAGGGGCCAATCAGCCCCAGCATTTT. The full variable domain, with the rest looked up from reference TRBV11-1 and TRBJ1-5, is EAEVAQSPRYKITEKSQAVAFWCDPISGHATLYWYRQILGQGPELLVQFQDESVVDDSQLPKDRFSAERLKGVDSTLKIQPAELGDSAMYLCASSSGTGANQPQHFGDGTRLSIL.

The chain joins TRBV2 to TRBJ2-1; D unresolved. Germline-derived CDR1 and CDR2 are SNHLY and FYNNEI. The CDR3 loop spans 12 amino acids. The ends were cut back, 5 bases at V and 8 bases at J, with 10 bases in the middle. The CDR3 region has the DNA TGTGCCAGCAGTCTGATAGCCTATGAGCAGTTCTTC. Its translation: CASSLIAYEQFF. The entire variable domain, with the rest obtained from reference TRBV2 and TRBJ2-1, is as follows: EPEVTQTPSHQVTQMGQEVILRCVPISNHLYFYWYRQILGQKVEFLVSFYNNEISEKSEIFDDQFSVERPDGSNFTLKIRSTKLEDSAMYFCASSLIAYEQFFGPGTRLTVL.

The rearrangement links TRBV18 to TRBJ1-3, with TRBD1 identical over 7 bases. Trimming at V came to 3 bases and at J to 2 bases, leaving 4 bases not matched to a gene. The CDR3 extends over 15 amino acids. Germline V gene data show CDR1 as KGHSH and CDR2 as LQKENI. The CDR3 here is CASSPSTGTGNTIYF. CDR3 nucleotide sequence: TGTGCCAGCTCACCGTCGACAGGGACTGGAAACACCATATATTTT.

The chain carries TRBV27 and TRBJ1-1; TRBD1 might be the D (5 bases). The CDR3 is made up of 11 amino acids. From germline, CDR1 is MNHEY and CDR2 SMNVEV (reference sequence). Deletions cut 4 bases from V and 9 bases from J, with 9 bases between. The CDR3 spells CASSSTDKAFF. In nucleotides, the CDR3 is TGTGCCAGCAGTTCGACGGACAAAGCTTTCTTT.

As regards this clone: The sample has other DNA sequences that encode this CDR3 too. V and J are TRBV28 and TRBJ1-4, with 10 nucleotides matching TRBD1. The CDR3 has 14 amino acids. The ends lost 6 bases at V and 8 bases at J; junction bases unmatched: 6. CDR1 and CDR2 (germline): MDHEN, SYDVKM. The CDR3 here is CASSRGQGREKLFF. The CDR3 DNA reads as TGTGCCAGCAGCCGGGGACAGGGGAGGGAAAAACTGTTTTTT. The complete variable domain, with remaining parts taken from reference TRBV28 and TRBJ1-4, reads DVKVTQSSRYLVKRTGEKVFLECVQDMDHENMFWYRQDPGLGLRLIYFSYDVKMKEKGDIPEGYSVSREKKERFSLILESASTNQTSMYLCASSRGQGREKLFFGSGTQLSVL.

The chain has TRBV9 and TRBJ2-7; 7 bases map to TRBD2. This CDR3 is built from 15 residues. Germline V gene lookup returns CDR1 SGDLS and CDR2 YYNGEE. V shed 0 bases and J 2 bases; nucleotides not matched to a gene: 5. The CDR3 sequence is CASSVEVAGPYEQYF. DNA for the CDR3: TGTGCCAGCAGCGTAGAGGTAGCGGGTCCCTACGAGCAGTACTTC.